These T cell receptor beta chains were read from a single sample in a study of T cells in localized non-small cell lung cancer. Measured with immunoSEQ multiplex PCR; TCRdb has only the in-frame clones, and not every one. The sample records over 65,000 clones, approximately 84% being singletons. The sample in question was peripheral blood, obtained before any cancer treatment. These receptors were taken from a female donor over 55 with stage I lung adenocarcinoma. The CDR3 runs from the conserved cysteine through the conserved F or W. The D gene is left open where the match is weak. Size values are once, few and many counts, or a class for expanded clones, and some rows have none.

J gene,D gene,V gene,clone size,CDR3 protein,CDR3 DNA
TRBJ2-5,TRBD2,TRBV10-3,NA,CAISESHSGSSGETQYF,TGTGCCATCAGTGAATCCCATAGCGGGAGTTCGGGAGAGACCCAGTACTTC
TRBJ2-1,NA,TRBV20-1,NA,CSARAGVEQFF,TGCAGTGCTAGGGCTGGGGTAGAGCAGTTCTTC
TRBJ2-2,NA,TRBV7-3,NA,CASSPEDGLNTGELFF,TGTGCCAGCAGCCCAGAGGACGGGTTGAACACCGGGGAGCTGTTTTTT
TRBJ2-7,NA,TRBV19,NA,CASSISGSFYEQYF,TGTGCCAGTAGTATATCGGGCAGCTTCTACGAGCAGTACTTC
TRBJ1-3,NA,TRBV6-5,NA,CASTNSRTRNTIYF,TGTGCCAGCACCAACAGTCGAACCAGAAACACCATATATTTT
TRBJ2-7,NA,TRBV7-2,NA,CASSLASGAYEQYF,TGTGCCAGCAGCTTAGCGTCGGGGGCCTACGAGCAGTACTTC
TRBJ1-2,NA,TRBV10-3,NA,CAISPRDSNWNGYTF,TGTGCCATCAGTCCCCGGGACTCAAACTGGAATGGCTACACCTTC
TRBJ2-7,TRBD1,TRBV6-5,NA,CASSPIGTGNREQYF,TGTGCCAGCAGCCCTATAGGGACAGGGAACCGCGAGCAGTACTTC
TRBJ1-1,TRBD1,TRBV19,NA,CASRGGQGRGGTEAFF,TGTGCCAGTAGGGGAGGACAGGGTCGTGGGGGCACTGAAGCTTTCTTT
TRBJ1-4,NA,TRBV4-1,NA,CASSQEAGRKYF,TGCGCCAGCAGCCAAGAGGCCGGCCGGAAATATTTT
TRBJ1-2,NA,TRBV5-6,medium-sized,CASSLAYRVSYGYTF,TGTGCCAGCAGCTTGGCGTACAGGGTTAGCTATGGCTACACCTTC
TRBJ2-1,TRBD2,TRBV4-1,NA,CASSQATGGALGNEQFF,TGCGCCAGCAGCCAAGCAACCGGGGGGGCCCTTGGGAATGAGCAGTTCTTC
TRBJ2-7,NA,TRBV19,NA,CASSIARDPSGGYEQYF,TGTGCCAGTAGTATAGCCCGGGACCCTTCCGGGGGCTACGAGCAGTACTTC
TRBJ2-1,NA,TRBV10-1,NA,CASSGRRGDTEQFF,TGCGCCAGCAGTGGGAGGAGAGGGGACACTGAGCAGTTCTTC
TRBJ2-1,TRBD1,TRBV5-1,NA,CASSNLRQGSNEQFF,TGCGCCAGCAGCAACCTCCGACAGGGTTCCAATGAGCAGTTCTTC
TRBJ2-6,NA,TRBV7-9,NA,CASSSPGRNSGANVLTF,TGTGCCAGCAGCTCCCCAGGGCGGAACTCTGGGGCCAACGTCCTGACTTTC
TRBJ2-1,NA,TRBV9,NA,CASSVVSWGEQFF,TGTGCCAGCAGCGTAGTGAGTTGGGGGGAGCAGTTCTTC
TRBJ2-2,NA,TRBV5-4,NA,CASSPAGGQNTGELFF,TGTGCCAGCAGCCCGGCTGGAGGCCAGAACACCGGGGAGCTGTTTTTT
TRBJ2-2,NA,TRBV25-1,NA,CASSEDGNGELFF,TGTGCCAGCAGTGAGGATGGGAACGGGGAGCTGTTTTTT
TRBJ2-1,NA,TRBV11-3,NA,CASSPGGYNEQFF,TGTGCCAGCAGCCCCGGCGGGTACAATGAGCAGTTCTTC
TRBJ2-5,NA,TRBV7-8,NA,CASSLARAQQETQYF,TGTGCCAGCAGCTTAGCGCGGGCTCAGCAAGAGACCCAGTACTTC
TRBJ1-6,NA,TRBV21-1,NA,CASSKVPGATTNSPLHF,TGTGCCAGCAGCAAAGTGCCGGGGGCCACAACTAATTCACCCCTCCACTTT
TRBJ2-3,TRBD2,TRBV2,once,CASSAASGTDTQYF,TGTGCCAGCAGTGCGGCTAGCGGGACAGATACGCAGTATTTT
TRBJ2-3,TRBD2,TRBV29-1,NA,CSVRGRLAGSSRDTQYF,TGCAGCGTCCGGGGGCGACTAGCGGGGTCCTCAAGGGATACGCAGTATTTT
TRBJ2-1,TRBD1,TRBV6-1,NA,CASSQGTGGRYNEQFF,TGTGCCAGCAGTCAAGGGACAGGGGGACGATACAATGAGCAGTTCTTC
TRBJ2-3,TRBD2,TRBV9,once,CASSVERTSGTDTQYF,TGTGCCAGCAGCGTAGAAAGGACTAGCGGCACAGATACGCAGTATTTT
TRBJ2-5,NA,TRBV9,NA,CASSVGAIDGTQYF,TGTGCCAGCAGCGTGGGGGCTATAGACGGGACCCAGTACTTC
TRBJ2-5,NA,TRBV20-1,NA,CSAGPGETQYF,TGCAGTGCCGGGCCCGGGGAGACCCAGTACTTC
TRBJ2-1,NA,TRBV5-8,NA,CASSFGGGNEQFF,TGTGCCAGCAGCTTCGGGGGTGGCAATGAGCAGTTCTTC
TRBJ2-7,TRBD1,TRBV7-2,NA,CASSLGTGDLYEQYF,TGTGCCAGCAGCTTAGGGACAGGTGACCTCTACGAGCAGTACTTC
TRBJ1-1,NA,TRBV7-2,NA,CASSSPGGRNTEAFF,TGTGCCAGCAGCTCCCCGGGAGGGCGAAACACTGAAGCTTTCTTT
TRBJ1-5,NA,TRBV19,NA,CASSIGRDQPQHF,TGTGCCAGTAGTATTGGGCGCGATCAGCCCCAGCATTTT
TRBJ2-2,TRBD2,TRBV19,NA,CASSIPGGAGELFF,TGTGCCAGTAGTATACCCGGGGGGGCCGGGGAGCTGTTTTTT
TRBJ2-5,TRBD2,TRBV6-1,NA,CASSDGLAGGEYQETQYF,TGTGCCAGCAGTGACGGACTAGCGGGAGGGGAATATCAAGAGACCCAGTACTTC
TRBJ2-2,TRBD1,TRBV10-1,NA,CASTPTGVGDTGELFF,TGCGCCAGCACTCCTACAGGGGTTGGGGACACCGGGGAGCTGTTTTTT
TRBJ2-7,NA,TRBV4-2,NA,CASSQVTHHYEQYF,TGTGCCAGCAGCCAAGTTACGCACCACTACGAGCAGTACTTC
TRBJ1-2,NA,TRBV20-1,NA,CSANPGYGYTF,TGCAGTGCAAATCCGGGATATGGCTACACCTTC
TRBJ1-1,NA,TRBV19,NA,CASSPGTARPYTEAFF,TGTGCCAGTAGTCCCGGGACCGCAAGGCCCTACACTGAAGCTTTCTTT
TRBJ1-1,NA,TRBV2,NA,CASSEGEWVNTEAFF,TGTGCCAGCAGTGAAGGGGAGTGGGTCAACACTGAAGCTTTCTTT
TRBJ1-1,NA,TRBV7-9,few,CASSLVGNTEAFF,TGTGCCAGCAGCTTAGTAGGGAACACTGAAGCTTTCTTT
TRBJ2-5,NA,TRBV5-1,NA,CASRLIQETQYF,TGCGCCAGCAGACTTATACAAGAGACCCAGTACTTC